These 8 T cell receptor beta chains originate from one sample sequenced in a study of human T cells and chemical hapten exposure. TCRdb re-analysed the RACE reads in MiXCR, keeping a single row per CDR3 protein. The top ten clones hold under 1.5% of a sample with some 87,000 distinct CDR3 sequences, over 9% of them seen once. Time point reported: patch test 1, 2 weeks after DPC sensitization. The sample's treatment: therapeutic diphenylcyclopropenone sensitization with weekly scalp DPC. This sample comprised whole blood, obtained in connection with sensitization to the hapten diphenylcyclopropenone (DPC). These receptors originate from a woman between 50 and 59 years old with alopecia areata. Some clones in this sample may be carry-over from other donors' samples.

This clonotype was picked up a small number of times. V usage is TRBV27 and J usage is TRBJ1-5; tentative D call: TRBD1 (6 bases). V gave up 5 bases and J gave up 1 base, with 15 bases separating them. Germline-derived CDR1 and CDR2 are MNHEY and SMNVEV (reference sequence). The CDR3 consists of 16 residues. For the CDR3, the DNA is TGTGCCAGCAGTAAATACAGGGTTTCAAGCAATCAGCCCCAGCATTTT. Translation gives CASSKYRVSSNQPQHF.

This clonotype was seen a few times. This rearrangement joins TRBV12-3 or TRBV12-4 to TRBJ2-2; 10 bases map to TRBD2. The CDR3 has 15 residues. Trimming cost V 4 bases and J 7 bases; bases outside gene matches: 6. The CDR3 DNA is TGTGCCAGCAGTTCCCGACTAGCGGGCTACGGGGAGCTGTTTTTT. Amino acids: CASSSRLAGYGELFF.

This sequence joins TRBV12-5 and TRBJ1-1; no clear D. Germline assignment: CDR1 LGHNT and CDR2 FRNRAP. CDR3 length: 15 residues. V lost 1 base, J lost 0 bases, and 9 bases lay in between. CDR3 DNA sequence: TGTGCTAGTGGTTTGGATTTCGGGGTGAACACTGAAGCTTTCTTT. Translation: CASGLDFGVNTEAFF.

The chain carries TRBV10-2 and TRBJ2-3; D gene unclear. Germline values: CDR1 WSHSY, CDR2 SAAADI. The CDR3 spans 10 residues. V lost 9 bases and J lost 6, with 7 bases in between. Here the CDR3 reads CASNEDTQYF. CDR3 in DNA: TGCGCCAGTAACGAGGATACGCAGTATTTT.

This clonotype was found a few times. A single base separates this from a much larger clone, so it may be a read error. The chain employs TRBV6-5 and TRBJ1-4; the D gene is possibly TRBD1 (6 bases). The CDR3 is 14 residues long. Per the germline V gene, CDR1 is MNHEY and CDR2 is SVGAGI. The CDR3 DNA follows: TGTACCAGCAGAAGGACAGCAACTAATGAAAAACTGTTTTTT. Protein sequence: CTSRRTATNEKLFF.

The CDR3 DNA reads as TGCAGTGCTAGCGGGACAGCAGGAAACACCATATATTTT. As protein: CSASGTAGNTIYF. The rearrangement uses TRBV20-1 and TRBJ1-3; TRBD1 aligns across 7 bases. Per the germline V gene, CDR1 is DFQATT and CDR2 is SNEGSKA (reference sequence). V dropped 3 bases and J dropped 4; count of bases not matched to a gene: 3. CDR3 length: 13 amino acids.

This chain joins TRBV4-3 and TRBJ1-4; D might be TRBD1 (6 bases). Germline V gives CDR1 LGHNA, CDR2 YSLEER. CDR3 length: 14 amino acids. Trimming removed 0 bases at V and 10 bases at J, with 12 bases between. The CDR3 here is CASSQDGDIPKLFF. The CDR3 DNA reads TGCGCCAGCAGCCAAGATGGGGACATTCCAAAACTGTTTTTT.

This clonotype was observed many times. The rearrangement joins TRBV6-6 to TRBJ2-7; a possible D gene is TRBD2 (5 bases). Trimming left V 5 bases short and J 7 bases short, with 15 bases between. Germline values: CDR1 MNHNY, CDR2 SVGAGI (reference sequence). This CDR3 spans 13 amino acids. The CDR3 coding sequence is TGTGCCAGCAGTACACGGACTGCACGGGAGCAGTACTTC. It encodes CASSTRTAREQYF.